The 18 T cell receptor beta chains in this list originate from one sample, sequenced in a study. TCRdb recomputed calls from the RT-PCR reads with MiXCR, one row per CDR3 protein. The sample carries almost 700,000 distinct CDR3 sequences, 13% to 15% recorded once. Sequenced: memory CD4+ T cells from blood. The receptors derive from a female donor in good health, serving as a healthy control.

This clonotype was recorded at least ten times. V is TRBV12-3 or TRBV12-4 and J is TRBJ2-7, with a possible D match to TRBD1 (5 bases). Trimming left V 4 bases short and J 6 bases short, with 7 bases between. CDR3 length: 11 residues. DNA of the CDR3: TGTGCCAGCAGTTCAGGGTTCGAGCAGTACTTC. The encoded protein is CASSSGFEQYF.

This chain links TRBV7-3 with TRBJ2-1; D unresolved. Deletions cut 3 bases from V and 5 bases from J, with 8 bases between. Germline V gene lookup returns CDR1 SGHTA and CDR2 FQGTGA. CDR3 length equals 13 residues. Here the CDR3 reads CASSLNSDNEQFF. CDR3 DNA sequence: TGTGCCAGCAGCTTGAATTCCGACAATGAGCAGTTCTTC.

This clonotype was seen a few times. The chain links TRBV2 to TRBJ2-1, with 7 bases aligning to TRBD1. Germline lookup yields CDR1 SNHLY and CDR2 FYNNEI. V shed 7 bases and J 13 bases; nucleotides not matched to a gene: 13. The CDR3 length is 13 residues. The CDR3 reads CASNTVGGDSQFF. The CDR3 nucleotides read TGTGCCAGCAACACGGTGGGTGGGGACAGTCAGTTCTTC.

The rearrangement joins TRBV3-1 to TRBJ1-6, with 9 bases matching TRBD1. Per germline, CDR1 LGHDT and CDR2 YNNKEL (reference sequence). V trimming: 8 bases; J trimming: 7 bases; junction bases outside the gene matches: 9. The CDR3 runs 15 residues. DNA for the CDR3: TGTGCCAGCCAGGAAACAGGGGGCAAGAATTCACCCCTCCACTTT. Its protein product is CASQETGGKNSPLHF.

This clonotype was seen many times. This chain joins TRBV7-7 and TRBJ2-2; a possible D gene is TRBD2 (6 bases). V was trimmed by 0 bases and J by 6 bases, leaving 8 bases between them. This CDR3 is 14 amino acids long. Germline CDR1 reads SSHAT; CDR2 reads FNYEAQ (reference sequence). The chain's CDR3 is CASSLAWGAGELFF. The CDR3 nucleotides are TGTGCCAGCAGCTTAGCGTGGGGGGCCGGGGAGCTGTTTTTT.

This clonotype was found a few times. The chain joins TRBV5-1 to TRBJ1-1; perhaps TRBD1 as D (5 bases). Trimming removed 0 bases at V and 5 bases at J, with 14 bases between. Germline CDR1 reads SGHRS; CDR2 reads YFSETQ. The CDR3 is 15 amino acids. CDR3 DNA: TGCGCCAGCAGCTTGGGACAGATAGCGGGAACTGAAGCTTTCTTT. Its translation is CASSLGQIAGTEAFF.

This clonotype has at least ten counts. This CDR3 reads CASSFLAGGMYTEAFF. The DNA for the CDR3 is TGTGCCAGCAGCTTTCTCGCAGGGGGGATGTACACTGAAGCTTTCTTT. The J gene is TRBJ1-1, the V gene TRBV5-6, with 7 bases lining up with TRBD1. V shed 2 bases and J 3 bases; nucleotides not matched to a gene: 10. The length of the CDR3 is 16 residues. From germline, CDR1 is SGHDT and CDR2 YYEEEE.

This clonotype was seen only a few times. The CDR3 loop is CASSPPSGSKGAQWEQFF. The DNA of the CDR3 is TGTGCCAGCTCACCTCCTAGCGGGAGTAAGGGGGCACAATGGGAGCAGTTCTTC. The J gene is TRBJ2-1, the V gene TRBV18, with 10 bases aligning to TRBD2. From germline, CDR1 is KGHSH and CDR2 LQKENI. This CDR3 spans 18 amino acids. Unmatched junction bases numbered 18, after V lost 3 bases and J lost 10 bases.

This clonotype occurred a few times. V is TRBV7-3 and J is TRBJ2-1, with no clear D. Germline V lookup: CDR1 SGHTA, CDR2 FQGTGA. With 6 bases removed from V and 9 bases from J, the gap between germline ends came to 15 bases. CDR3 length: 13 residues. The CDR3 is CASRWSSESEQFF. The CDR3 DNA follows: TGTGCCAGCAGATGGAGTAGTGAATCTGAGCAGTTCTTC. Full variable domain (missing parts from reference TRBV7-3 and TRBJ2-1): GAGVSQTPSNKVTEKGKYVELRCDPISGHTALYWYRQSLGQGPEFLIYFQGTGAADDSGLPNDRFFAVRPEGSVSTLKIQRTERGDSAVYLCASRWSSESEQFFGPGTRLTVL.

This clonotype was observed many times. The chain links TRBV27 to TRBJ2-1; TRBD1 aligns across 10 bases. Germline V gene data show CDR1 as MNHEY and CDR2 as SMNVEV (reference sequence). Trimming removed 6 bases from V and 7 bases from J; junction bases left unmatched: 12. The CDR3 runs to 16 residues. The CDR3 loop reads CASSPRGQGLGNEQFF. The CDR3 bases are TGTGCCAGCAGCCCCCGGGGACAGGGGCTGGGGAATGAGCAGTTCTTC.

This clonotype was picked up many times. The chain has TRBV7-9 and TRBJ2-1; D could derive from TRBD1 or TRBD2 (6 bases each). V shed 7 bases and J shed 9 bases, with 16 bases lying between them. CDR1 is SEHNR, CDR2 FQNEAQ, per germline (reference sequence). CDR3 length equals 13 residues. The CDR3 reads CASNRPGGIEQFF. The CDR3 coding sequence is TGTGCCAGCAACCGACCCGGGGGCATTGAGCAGTTCTTC.

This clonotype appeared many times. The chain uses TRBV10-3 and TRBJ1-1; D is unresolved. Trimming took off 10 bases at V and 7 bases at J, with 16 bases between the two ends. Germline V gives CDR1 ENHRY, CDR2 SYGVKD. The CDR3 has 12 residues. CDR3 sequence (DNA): TGTGCCACCAGATCGGGGTTGAGTGAAGCTTTCTTT. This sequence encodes CATRSGLSEAFF.

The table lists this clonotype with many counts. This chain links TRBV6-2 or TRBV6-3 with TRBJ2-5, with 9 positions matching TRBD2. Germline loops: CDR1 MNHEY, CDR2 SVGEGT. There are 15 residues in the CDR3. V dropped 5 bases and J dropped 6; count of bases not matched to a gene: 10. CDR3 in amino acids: CASSQGTSISQTQYF. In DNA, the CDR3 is TGTGCCAGCAGTCAAGGGACTAGCATCTCGCAGACCCAGTACTTC.

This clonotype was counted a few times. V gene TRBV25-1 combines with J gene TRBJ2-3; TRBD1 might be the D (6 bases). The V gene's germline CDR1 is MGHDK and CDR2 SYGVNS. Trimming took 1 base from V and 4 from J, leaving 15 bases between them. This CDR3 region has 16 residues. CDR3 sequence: CASSESGGVSPDTQYF. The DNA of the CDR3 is TGTGCCAGCAGTGAATCTGGGGGCGTTAGCCCAGATACGCAGTATTTT.

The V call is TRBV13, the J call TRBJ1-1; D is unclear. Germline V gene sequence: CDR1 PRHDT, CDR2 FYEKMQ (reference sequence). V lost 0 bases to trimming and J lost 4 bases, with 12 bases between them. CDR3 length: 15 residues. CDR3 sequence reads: CASSLGGVLGTEAFF. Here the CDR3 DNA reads TGTGCCAGCAGCTTAGGCGGAGTTCTCGGCACTGAAGCTTTCTTT.

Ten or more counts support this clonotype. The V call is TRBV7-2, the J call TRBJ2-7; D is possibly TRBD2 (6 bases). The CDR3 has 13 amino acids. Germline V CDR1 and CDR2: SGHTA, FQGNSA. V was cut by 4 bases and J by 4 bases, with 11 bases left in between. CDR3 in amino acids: CASSSRRGYEQYF. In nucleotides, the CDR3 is TGTGCCAGCAGCTCCCGGCGGGGTTACGAGCAGTACTTC.

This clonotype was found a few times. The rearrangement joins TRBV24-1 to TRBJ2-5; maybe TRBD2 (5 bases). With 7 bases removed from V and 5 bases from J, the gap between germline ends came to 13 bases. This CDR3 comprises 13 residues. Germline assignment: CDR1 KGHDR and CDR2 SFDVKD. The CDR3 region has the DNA TGTGCCACCAGAGGGAGTGGAACCGAGACCCAGTACTTC. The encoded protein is CATRGSGTETQYF.

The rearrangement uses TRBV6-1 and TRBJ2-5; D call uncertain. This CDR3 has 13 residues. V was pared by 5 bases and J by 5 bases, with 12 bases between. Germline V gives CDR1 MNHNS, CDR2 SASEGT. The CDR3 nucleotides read TGTGCCAGCAGTTGGTCGATTGGGGAGACCCAGTACTTC. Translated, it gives CASSWSIGETQYF.